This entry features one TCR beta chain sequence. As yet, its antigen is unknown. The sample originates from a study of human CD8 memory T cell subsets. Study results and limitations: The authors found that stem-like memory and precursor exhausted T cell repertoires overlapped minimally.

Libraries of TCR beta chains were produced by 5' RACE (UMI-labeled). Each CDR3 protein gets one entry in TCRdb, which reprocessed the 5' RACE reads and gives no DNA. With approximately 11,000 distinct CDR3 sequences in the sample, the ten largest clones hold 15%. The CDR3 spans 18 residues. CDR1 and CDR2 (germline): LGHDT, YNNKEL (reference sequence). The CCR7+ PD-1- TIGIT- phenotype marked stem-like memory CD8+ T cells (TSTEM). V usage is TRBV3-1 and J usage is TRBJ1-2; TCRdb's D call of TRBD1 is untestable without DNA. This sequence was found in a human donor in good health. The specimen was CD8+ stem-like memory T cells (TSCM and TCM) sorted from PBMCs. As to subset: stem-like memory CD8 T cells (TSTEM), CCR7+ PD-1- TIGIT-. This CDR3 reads CASRPYETGGPTNYGYTF.